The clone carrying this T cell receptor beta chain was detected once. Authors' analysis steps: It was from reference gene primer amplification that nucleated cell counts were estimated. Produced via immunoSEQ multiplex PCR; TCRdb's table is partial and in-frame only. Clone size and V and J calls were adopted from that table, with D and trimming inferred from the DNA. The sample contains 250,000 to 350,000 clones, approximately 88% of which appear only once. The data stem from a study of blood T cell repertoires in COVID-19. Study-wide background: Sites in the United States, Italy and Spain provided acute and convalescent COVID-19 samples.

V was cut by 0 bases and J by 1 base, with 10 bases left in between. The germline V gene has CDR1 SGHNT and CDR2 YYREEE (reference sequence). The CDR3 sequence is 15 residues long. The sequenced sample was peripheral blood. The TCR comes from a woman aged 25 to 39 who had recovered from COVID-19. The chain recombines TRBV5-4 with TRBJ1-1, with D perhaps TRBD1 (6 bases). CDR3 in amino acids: CASSLEGGGNTEAFF. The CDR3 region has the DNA TGTGCCAGCAGCTTGGAAGGGGGGGGGAACACTGAAGCTTTCTTT.